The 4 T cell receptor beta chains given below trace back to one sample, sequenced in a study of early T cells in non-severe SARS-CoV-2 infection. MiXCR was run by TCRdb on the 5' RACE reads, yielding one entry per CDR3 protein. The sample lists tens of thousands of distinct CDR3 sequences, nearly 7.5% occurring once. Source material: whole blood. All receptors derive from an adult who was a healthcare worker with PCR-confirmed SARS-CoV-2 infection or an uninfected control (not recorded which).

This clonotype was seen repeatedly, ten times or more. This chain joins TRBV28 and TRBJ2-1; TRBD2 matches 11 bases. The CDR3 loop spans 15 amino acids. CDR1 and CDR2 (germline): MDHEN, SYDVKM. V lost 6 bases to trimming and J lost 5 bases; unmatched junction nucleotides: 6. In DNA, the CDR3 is TGTGCCAGCAGCTCCCTGGGACTAGCGGACAATGAGCAGTTCTTC. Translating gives CASSSLGLADNEQFF.

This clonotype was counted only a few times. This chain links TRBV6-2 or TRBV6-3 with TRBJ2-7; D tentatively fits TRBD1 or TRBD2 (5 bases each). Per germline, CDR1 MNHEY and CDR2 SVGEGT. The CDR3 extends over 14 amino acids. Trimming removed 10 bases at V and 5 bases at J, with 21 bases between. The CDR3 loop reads CATRGRRDSDEQYF. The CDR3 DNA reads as TGTGCCACCCGGGGTCGACGAGACAGCGACGAGCAGTACTTC.

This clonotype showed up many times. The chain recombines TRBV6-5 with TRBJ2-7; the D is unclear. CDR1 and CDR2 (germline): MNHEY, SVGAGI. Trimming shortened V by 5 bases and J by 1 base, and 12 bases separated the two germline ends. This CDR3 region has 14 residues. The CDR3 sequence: CASSLGQVSYEQYF. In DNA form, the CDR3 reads TGTGCCAGCAGTCTCGGCCAGGTTTCCTACGAGCAGTACTTC.

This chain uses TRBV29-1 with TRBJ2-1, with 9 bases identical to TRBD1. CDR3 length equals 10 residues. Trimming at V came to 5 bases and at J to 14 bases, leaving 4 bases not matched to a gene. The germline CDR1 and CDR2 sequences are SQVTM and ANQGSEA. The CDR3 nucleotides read TGCAGCGTTCTTTGGGACAGGGAGTTCTTC. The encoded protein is CSVLWDREFF.